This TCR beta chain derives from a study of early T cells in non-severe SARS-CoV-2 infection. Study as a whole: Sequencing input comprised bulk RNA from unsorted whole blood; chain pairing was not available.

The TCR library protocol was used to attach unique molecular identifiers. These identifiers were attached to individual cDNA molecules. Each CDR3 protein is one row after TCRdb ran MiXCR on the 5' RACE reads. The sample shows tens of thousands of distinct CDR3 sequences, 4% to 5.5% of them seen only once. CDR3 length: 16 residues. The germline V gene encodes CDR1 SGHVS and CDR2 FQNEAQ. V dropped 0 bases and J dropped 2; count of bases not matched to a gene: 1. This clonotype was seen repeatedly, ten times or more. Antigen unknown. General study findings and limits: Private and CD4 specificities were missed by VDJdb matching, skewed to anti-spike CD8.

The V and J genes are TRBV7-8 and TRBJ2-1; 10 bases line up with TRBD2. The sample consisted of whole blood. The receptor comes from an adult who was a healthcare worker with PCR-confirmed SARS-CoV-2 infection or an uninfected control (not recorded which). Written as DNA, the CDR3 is TGTGCCAGCAGCTTAGCTCTAGCGGGAGCCTACAATGAGCAGTTCTTC. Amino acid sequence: CASSLALAGAYNEQFF.